Below, one T cell receptor beta chain is given with its context. As yet, its antigen is unknown. These data are taken from a study of T cells after yellow fever vaccination. Study background: In the case of low-cell-number fractions, SMART-Seq v4 Ultra Low Input was used for preparation. General study findings and limits: Clones from primary vaccination mostly reappeared after the booster (over 95% CD4, just over 85% CD8). Weaker in magnitude, the secondary response showed a faster peak on day 5 versus 15.

The CDR3 spans 17 residues. V shed 0 bases and J shed 2 bases, with 16 bases lying between them. CDR1 and CDR2 from the germline V gene are SGHAT and FQNNGV. In making TCR cDNA, 5'RACE template switching added a universal primer site and UMIs to it. MiXCR, applied by TCRdb to the 5' RACE reads, yields one record per CDR3 protein. Of some 300,000 distinct CDR3 sequences in the sample, around 9.3% were seen once. The TCR originated in a young man who received the YFV17D yellow fever vaccine. V usage is TRBV11-2 and J usage is TRBJ2-5, with D perhaps TRBD2 (5 bases). The sample in question was CD4+ T cells sorted from PBMCs, obtained 5 days after the yellow fever booster vaccination. CDR3 residues: CASSLDLELAGQETQYF. In nucleotides, the CDR3 is TGTGCCAGCAGCTTAGATTTAGAGCTAGCAGGACAAGAGACCCAGTACTTC.